What follows are 10 T cell receptor beta chains derived from one specimen sequenced in a study of cytomegalovirus exposure and HLA in healthy donors. PCR employed 60 Vbeta and 13 Jbeta primers. Profiled with immunoSEQ multiplex PCR; TCRdb holds only in-frame clones, not every one. The top ten hold around 5% of the sample, which has some 110,000 clones, under 85% seen once. Material: PBMCs. The receptors here all came from a man between 25 and 39 years old in good health and CMV-seropositive.

The chain combines TRBV19 with TRBJ2-2; D not resolved. CDR1 LNHDA and CDR2 SQIVND come from the germline V gene (reference sequence). The CDR3 length is 14 residues. Trimming removed 6 bases at V and 0 bases at J, with 8 bases between. DNA for the CDR3: TGTGCCAGTAGCCCAGAGGCGAACACCGGGGAGCTGTTTTTT. This translates into CASSPEANTGELFF.

V and J are TRBV5-4 and TRBJ2-7, with D tentatively TRBD1 (6 bases). Trimming removed 4 bases from V and 7 bases from J, with 12 bases in between. The germline V gene has CDR1 SGHNT and CDR2 YYREEE (reference sequence). The CDR3 is 12 residues long. Here the CDR3 DNA reads TGTGCCAGCAGCCAGGGGACGGGGGAGCAGTACTTC. Translation: CASSQGTGEQYF.

This rearrangement joins TRBV7-3 to TRBJ2-6, with D possibly being TRBD2 (6 bases). The length of the CDR3 is 16 residues. Germline V gene data show CDR1 as SGHTA and CDR2 as FQGTGA. The V gene lost 1 base and the J gene lost 0 bases, with 7 bases spanning the gap. This CDR3 is CASSLMEGSGANVLTF. CDR3 DNA: TGTGCCAGCAGCTTAATGGAGGGCTCTGGGGCCAACGTCCTGACTTTC.

This clone was seen a few times. The chain carries TRBV11-2 and TRBJ2-1; D unclear. CDR1 and CDR2 from the germline V gene are SGHAT and FQNNGV. Trimming shortened V by 4 bases and J by 7 bases, and 11 bases separated the two germline ends. This CDR3 has 13 amino acids. The CDR3 nucleotides are TGTGCCAGCAGCTGGGCGCAGTCGAATGAGCAGTTCTTC. It specifies CASSWAQSNEQFF.

This rearrangement joins TRBV29-1 to TRBJ1-1; TRBD1 matches at 7 bases. Germline loops: CDR1 SQVTM, CDR2 ANQGSEA. The CDR3 loop spans 15 amino acids. After removal of 6 bases from V and 4 bases from J, the junction contained 14 bases not matched to a gene. CDR3 region: CSVLGVTGPGTEAFF. CDR3 nucleotide sequence: TGCAGCGTGTTGGGCGTGACAGGGCCAGGCACTGAAGCTTTCTTT.

The V gene is TRBV15, the J gene TRBJ1-1, with 8 nucleotides matching TRBD1. V gave up 0 bases and J gave up 11 bases; unmatched junction bases: 5. This CDR3 is built from 13 residues. CDR1 is LNHNV and CDR2 is YYDKDF in the germline V gene (reference sequence). The CDR3 DNA reads TGTGCCACCAGCAGAGATAAGGGACAGGTGGCTTTCTTT. Protein: CATSRDKGQVAFF.

This clone has a handful of counts. The rearrangement links TRBV28 to TRBJ1-1, with D possibly being TRBD1 (5 bases). Between the trimmed V and J ends, which lost 4 bases and 1 base, there was a span of 22 bases. The CDR3 totals 18 residues. Germline-derived CDR1 and CDR2 are MDHEN and SYDVKM. DNA for the CDR3: TGTGCCAGCAGTTCCTGGGACTGGAGACTGTTCAGGAACACTGAAGCTTTCTTT. It encodes CASSSWDWRLFRNTEAFF.

The J gene is TRBJ1-2, the V gene TRBV28; the match to TRBD1 covers 9 bases. CDR1 and CDR2 (germline): MDHEN, SYDVKM. Unmatched junction bases numbered 4, after V lost 6 bases and J lost 8 bases. The CDR3 totals 12 residues. Here the CDR3 DNA reads TGTGCCAGCAGGACAGGGGGATGGGGCTACACCTTC. Translated, it gives CASRTGGWGYTF.

V and J are TRBV5-1 and TRBJ2-5, with 7 bases fitting TRBD2. The CDR3 sequence is 15 residues long. The germline V gene has CDR1 SGHRS and CDR2 YFSETQ. Germline trimming cut 0 bases from V and 3 bases from J; bases unmatched to any gene: 5. CDR3 residues: CASSLGPSGEETQYF. CDR3 nucleotide sequence: TGCGCCAGCAGCTTGGGGCCTAGCGGAGAAGAGACCCAGTACTTC.

This clone was picked up a small number of times. The chain is built from TRBV10-3 and TRBJ1-6; D unclear. V lost 4 bases, J lost 6 bases, and 10 bases lay in between. Germline V gene sequence: CDR1 ENHRY, CDR2 SYGVKD. The CDR3 contains 14 residues. This CDR3 reads CAISGREPNSPLHF. The CDR3 nucleotides are TGTGCCATCAGTGGTAGGGAGCCTAATTCACCCCTCCACTTT.